Below are 27 T cell receptor beta chains sequenced from a single sample in a study of blood T cell repertoires in COVID-19. Clones were sequenced by immunoSEQ multiplex PCR, and TCRdb holds only the in-frame ones, with some missing. Counted here are under 65,000 clones, 65% to 90% occurring once; the ten biggest clones make up 1.3%. Material: peripheral blood. The receptors shown here come from a man aged 60-69 years with acute or convalescent COVID-19.

V and J are TRBV4-2 and TRBJ2-3, with 10 nucleotides matching TRBD2. V trimming: 3 bases; J trimming: 0 bases; junction bases outside the gene matches: 6. This CDR3 comprises 17 residues. The germline gives CDR1 LGHNA, CDR2 YNFKEQ. The CDR3 is CASSQVRTSGSTDTQYF. CDR3 coding DNA: TGTGCCAGCAGCCAGGTCCGGACTAGCGGAAGCACAGATACGCAGTATTTT.

This clone was seen a single time. The genes are TRBV4-1 and TRBJ2-2; 10 positions match TRBD2. The CDR3 covers 16 residues. The trim removed 0 bases at V and 3 bases at J, leaving 1 base unmatched. Looked up from germline, CDR1 is MGHRA and CDR2 is YSYEKL. CDR3 sequence: CASSQDLAGDTGELFF. Here the CDR3 DNA reads TGCGCCAGCAGCCAAGATCTAGCGGGGGACACCGGGGAGCTGTTTTTT.

The rearrangement links TRBV5-8 to TRBJ2-3; 7 bases line up with TRBD2. The trim removed 1 base at V and 8 bases at J, leaving 10 bases unmatched. CDR1 and CDR2 from the germline V gene are SGHTS and YDEGEE. The CDR3 length is 15 residues. Here the CDR3 reads CASSLLAGEDRTQYF. Here the CDR3 DNA reads TGTGCCAGCAGCTTGCTTGCGGGGGAGGATCGTACGCAGTATTTT.

Concerning this clone itself: One junction end disagrees with the germline gene, perhaps due to a read error. The chain joins TRBV7-7 to TRBJ2-2; the D gene is possibly TRBD1 (6 bases). This CDR3 region has 14 residues. CDR1 and CDR2 from the germline V gene are SSHAT and FNYEAQ (reference sequence). This chain's CDR3 is CASSPRQATGELFF. The CDR3 DNA reads TGTGCTAGCAGCCCCCGACAGGCCACCGGGGAGCTGTTTTTT.

The chain uses TRBV9 and TRBJ1-3; D uncertain. The CDR3 has 16 residues. From germline, CDR1 is SGDLS and CDR2 YYNGEE. V lost 0 bases and J lost 3, with 13 bases in between. The CDR3 DNA is TGTGCCAGCAGCGTAGATCTCTCCGGTCGTGGAAACACCATATATTTT. Translated, it gives CASSVDLSGRGNTIYF.

V is TRBV29-1 and J is TRBJ2-7, with TRBD1 identical over 10 bases. The CDR3 totals 12 residues. With V trimmed by 6 bases and J by 3 bases, 2 bases remained unmatched. CDR1 is SQVTM, CDR2 ANQGSEA, per germline. CDR3 coding DNA: TGCAGCGTCGGACAGGGGGTCTACGAGCAGTACTTC. Translated, it gives CSVGQGVYEQYF.

The J gene is TRBJ1-6, the V gene TRBV2, with 8 bases lining up with TRBD1. CDR1 SNHLY and CDR2 FYNNEI come from the germline V gene. The V and J ends lost 7 bases and 8 bases, in that order; junction bases with no gene match: 7. This CDR3 spans 14 amino acids. The CDR3 is CASIQETGDSPLHF. In DNA form, the CDR3 reads TGTGCCAGCATCCAGGAGACAGGGGATTCACCCCTCCACTTT.

The rearrangement uses TRBV11-2 and TRBJ1-1; D may be TRBD1 (5 bases). The length of the CDR3 is 13 residues. CDR1 is SGHAT and CDR2 is FQNNGV in the germline V gene. V lost 1 base, J lost 7 bases, and 10 bases lay in between. The CDR3 protein is CASSLGPRVEAFF. The CDR3 DNA follows: TGTGCCAGCAGCTTAGGCCCCAGGGTTGAAGCTTTCTTT.

The chain combines TRBV6-4 with TRBJ1-2; D is undetermined. The germline V and J ends were trimmed by 0 bases and 6 bases, with 14 bases remaining between them. Germline lookup yields CDR1 MRHNA and CDR2 SNTAGT. This CDR3 comprises 15 residues. In nucleotides, the CDR3 is TGTGCCAGCAGTGACTCGAGTTCCGGGATCAATGGCTACACCTTC. Protein sequence: CASSDSSSGINGYTF.

The chain uses TRBV6-5 and TRBJ1-3; 11 positions match TRBD1. This CDR3 has 15 residues. CDR1 and CDR2 from the germline V gene are MNHEY and SVGAGI. Germline trimming cut 8 bases from V and 3 bases from J; bases unmatched to any gene: 6. The CDR3 bases are TGTGCCAGCGCCGGACAGGGGGCGATTGGAAACACCATATATTTT. The encoded protein is CASAGQGAIGNTIYF.

The chain recombines TRBV3-1 (or the pseudogene TRBV3-2) with TRBJ2-1, with a possible D match to TRBD2 (6 bases). The CDR3 has 14 residues. V lost 3 bases and J lost 5, with 11 bases in between. The germline V gene encodes CDR1 LGHDT and CDR2 YNNKEL (reference sequence). The CDR3 nucleotides read TGTGCCAGCAGCCACGCGGGACGGCACAATGAGCAGTTCTTC. Its translation: CASSHAGRHNEQFF.

The chain is built from TRBV29-1 and TRBJ1-1; D is unclear. CDR1 is SQVTM and CDR2 is ANQGSEA in the germline V gene. Trimming took off 3 bases at V and 1 base at J, with 12 bases between the two ends. This CDR3 spans 14 amino acids. The CDR3 sequence is CSVDSGIGNTEAFF. CDR3 in DNA: TGCAGCGTTGATTCGGGGATCGGGAACACTGAAGCTTTCTTT.

Note on this clone: At one of its ends the junction is not consistent with the germline gene, which may arise from a read error. This sequence joins TRBV7-7 and TRBJ2-1, with D possibly matching TRBD2 (5 bases). This CDR3 spans 14 amino acids. Per the germline V gene, CDR1 is SSHAT and CDR2 is FNYEAQ (reference sequence). This CDR3 is CASSLEASSNEQFF. CDR3 nucleotide sequence: TGTGCTAGCAGCTTAGAGGCTAGCTCCAATGAGCAGTTCTTC.

The V call is TRBV28, the J call TRBJ2-7, with D maybe TRBD2 (5 bases). Germline CDR1 reads MDHEN; CDR2 reads SYDVKM. V was shortened by 2 bases and J by 5 bases, with 13 bases between the two germline ends. This CDR3 has 14 amino acids. The CDR3, as DNA: TGTGCCAGCAGTTTAACCCGGGATAGACACGAGCAGTACTTC. It specifies CASSLTRDRHEQYF.

This clone has just a few counts. This chain uses TRBV7-2 with TRBJ1-4, with TRBD1 as a possible D gene (5 bases). Trimming cost V 1 base and J 8 bases, with 8 bases left between them. Germline V gives CDR1 SGHTA, CDR2 FQGNSA. CDR3 length: 13 residues. This chain's CDR3 is CASSLGRGEKLFF. The CDR3 DNA reads as TGTGCCAGCAGCTTAGGTCGGGGGGAAAAACTGTTTTTT.

The chain uses TRBV12-3 or TRBV12-4 and TRBJ2-1; D is unclear. Trimming left V 5 bases short and J 8 bases short, with 13 bases between. The CDR3 length is 13 residues. The CDR3 bases are TGTGCCAGCAGTCAAAGTAGTTTACATGAGCAGTTCTTC. Its protein product is CASSQSSLHEQFF.

The genes are TRBV27 and TRBJ2-1; possible D gene TRBD2, 6 bases. Trimming shortened V by 3 bases and J by 0 bases, and 21 bases separated the two germline ends. The CDR3 is 19 residues long. Germline CDR1 reads MNHEY; CDR2 reads SMNVEV (reference sequence). CDR3 sequence: CASSFDSGRTPSSYNEQFF. The CDR3 DNA sequence: TGTGCCAGCAGTTTTGACAGTGGGAGGACCCCGAGCTCCTACAATGAGCAGTTCTTC.

The chain is built from TRBV7-2 and TRBJ2-5; 7 bases map to TRBD2. The CDR3 sequence is 13 residues long. Trimming took 5 bases from V and 5 from J; bases not matched to a gene: 5. CDR1 is SGHTA, CDR2 FQGNSA, per germline. CDR3 in amino acids: CASSAGRGETQYF. The CDR3 DNA reads as TGTGCCAGCAGCGCAGGGAGGGGTGAGACCCAGTACTTC.

J is TRBJ2-5 and V is TRBV5-6; tentative D call: TRBD2 (6 bases). The CDR3 extends over 14 amino acids. The V gene lost 1 base and the J gene lost 4 bases, with 11 bases spanning the gap. Germline assignment: CDR1 SGHDT and CDR2 YYEEEE. In nucleotides, the CDR3 is TGTGCCAGCAGCTTGCCCGGGGGTAGAGAGACCCAGTACTTC. Translated, it gives CASSLPGGRETQYF.

This clone has more than one count but fewer than ten. This chain uses TRBV7-8 with TRBJ1-4; D unresolved. CDR1 and CDR2 from the germline V gene are SGHVS and FQNEAQ. Trimming left V 1 base short and J 8 bases short, with 8 bases between. The length of the CDR3 is 13 residues. For the CDR3, the DNA is TGTGCCAGCAGCTTAGGGGCGCGCGAAAAACTGTTTTTT. It encodes CASSLGAREKLFF.

The V and J genes are TRBV6-1 and TRBJ2-7; 9 nucleotides agree with TRBD1. The CDR3 covers 17 residues. The germline V gene has CDR1 MNHNS and CDR2 SASEGT. Unmatched junction bases numbered 7, after V lost 1 base and J lost 0 bases. CDR3 sequence reads: CASSEGTGAPSSYEQYF. The DNA of the CDR3 is TGTGCCAGCAGTGAAGGGACAGGGGCCCCTAGCTCCTACGAGCAGTACTTC.

The V call is TRBV28, the J call TRBJ2-1; D ambiguous. The CDR3 consists of 16 residues. Germline V gene lookup returns CDR1 MDHEN and CDR2 SYDVKM. Deletions cut 4 bases from V and 0 bases from J, with 13 bases between. The CDR3 protein is CASSSTKRSSYNEQFF. The CDR3 nucleotides read TGTGCCAGCAGTTCCACGAAACGTAGCTCCTACAATGAGCAGTTCTTC.

The gene calls are TRBV13 and TRBJ2-7; D possibly corresponds to TRBD2 (6 bases). V was clipped by 3 bases and J by 1 base, with 10 bases between them. This CDR3 has 14 residues. CDR1 is PRHDT, CDR2 FYEKMQ, per germline (reference sequence). The CDR3 region has the DNA TGTGCCAGCAGCTTGGAGGGACTTTCCTACGAGCAGTACTTC. As protein: CASSLEGLSYEQYF.

This clone was observed a handful of times. The chain couples TRBV2 to TRBJ1-6; 7 bases are shared with TRBD1. This CDR3 contains 15 residues. V was clipped by 6 bases and J by 7 bases; unmatched bases: 9. The germline gives CDR1 SNHLY, CDR2 FYNNEI. In nucleotides, the CDR3 is TGTGCCAGCAGGATCGACAGGGCGAGAAATTCACCCCTCCACTTT. Translating it yields CASRIDRARNSPLHF.

The rearrangement links TRBV5-1 to TRBJ2-7; D might be TRBD1 (6 bases). The CDR3 has 12 amino acids. Trimming removed 5 bases at V and 1 base at J, with 7 bases between. Germline loops: CDR1 SGHRS, CDR2 YFSETQ. The CDR3 DNA sequence: TGCGCCAGCAGGAGGGGGTCCTACGAGCAGTACTTC. It specifies CASRRGSYEQYF.

The J gene is TRBJ2-2, the V gene TRBV28; D might be TRBD1 (5 bases). The CDR3 length is 16 residues. V was pared by 3 bases and J by 2 bases, with 13 bases between. In germline, CDR1 is MDHEN, CDR2 SYDVKM. The CDR3 is CASSFLLQGNTGELFF. The CDR3 DNA is TGTGCCAGCAGTTTTCTTCTGCAGGGTAACACCGGGGAGCTGTTTTTT.

CDR3 in amino acids: CASSPLQGSKNIQYF. In DNA, the CDR3 is TGTGCCAGCAGCCCACTTCAGGGTTCCAAAAACATTCAGTACTTC. V is TRBV7-9 and J is TRBJ2-4, with D possibly being TRBD1 (5 bases). V dropped 5 bases and J dropped 2 bases, with 13 bases sitting between them. Germline V CDR1 and CDR2: SEHNR, FQNEAQ (reference sequence). The CDR3 has 15 amino acids.